This paragraph covers one T cell receptor (beta chain) sequence. This specimen comes from a study of OX40 agonist ivuxolimab in advanced cancers. The V gene lost 3 bases and the J gene lost 1 base, with 9 bases spanning the gap. Germline CDR1 is GTSNPN and CDR2 is SVGIG (reference sequence). The CDR3 has 13 residues. This table comes from immunoSEQ multiplex PCR, and its TCRdb copy is limited to in-frame clones, with some not included. The repertoire holds about 7,700 clones, with around 74% as singletons. This receptor was obtained from an adult with an advanced solid tumor such as melanoma, head and neck, liver or kidney cancer. Sequenced here: CD4+ or CD8+ T cells sorted from blood, sampled in a trial of the OX40 agonist ivuxolimab. This rearrangement joins TRBV30 to TRBJ1-2; TRBD1 is a possible D gene (5 bases). CDR3 in DNA: TGTGCCTGGAGCTCAGGACATAACTATGGCTACACCTTC. It codes for CAWSSGHNYGYTF.